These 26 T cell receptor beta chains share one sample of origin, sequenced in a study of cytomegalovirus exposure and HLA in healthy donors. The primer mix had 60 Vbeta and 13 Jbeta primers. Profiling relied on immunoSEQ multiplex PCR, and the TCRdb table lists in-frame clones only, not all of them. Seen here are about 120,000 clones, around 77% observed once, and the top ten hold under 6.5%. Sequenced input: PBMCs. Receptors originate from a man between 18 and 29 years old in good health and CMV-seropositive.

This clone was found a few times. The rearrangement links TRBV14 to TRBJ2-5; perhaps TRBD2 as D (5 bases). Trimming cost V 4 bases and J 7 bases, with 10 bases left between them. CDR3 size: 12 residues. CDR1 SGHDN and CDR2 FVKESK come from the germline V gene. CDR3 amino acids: CASSPKGVTQYF. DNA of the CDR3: TGTGCCAGCAGCCCCAAGGGAGTGACCCAGTACTTC.

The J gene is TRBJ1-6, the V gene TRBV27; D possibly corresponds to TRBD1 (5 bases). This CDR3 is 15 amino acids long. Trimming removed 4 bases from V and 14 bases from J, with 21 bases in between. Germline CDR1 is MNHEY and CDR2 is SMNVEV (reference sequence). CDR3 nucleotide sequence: TGTGCCAGCAGTTATGAGGGACGGCGGGGTCGGTCCCTCCACTTT. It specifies CASSYEGRRGRSLHF.

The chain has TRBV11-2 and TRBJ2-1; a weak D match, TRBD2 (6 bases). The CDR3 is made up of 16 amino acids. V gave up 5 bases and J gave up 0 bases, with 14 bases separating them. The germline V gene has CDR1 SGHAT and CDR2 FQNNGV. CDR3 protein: CASSTWGESSYNEQFF. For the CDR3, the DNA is TGTGCCAGCAGCACCTGGGGGGAGAGCTCCTACAATGAGCAGTTCTTC.

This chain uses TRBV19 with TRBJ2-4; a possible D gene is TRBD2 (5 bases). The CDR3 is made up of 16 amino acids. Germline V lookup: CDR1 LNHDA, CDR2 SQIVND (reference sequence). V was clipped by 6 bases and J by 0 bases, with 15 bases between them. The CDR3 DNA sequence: TGTGCCAGTAGCCGAGGACTTATACTAGCCAAAAACATTCAGTACTTC. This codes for CASSRGLILAKNIQYF.

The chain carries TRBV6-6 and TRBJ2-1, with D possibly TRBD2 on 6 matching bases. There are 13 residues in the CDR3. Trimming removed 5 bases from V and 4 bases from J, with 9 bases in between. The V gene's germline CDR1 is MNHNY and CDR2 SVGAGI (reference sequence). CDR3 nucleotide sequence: TGTGCCAGCAGTGGCGGGGTTTACAATGAGCAGTTCTTC. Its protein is CASSGGVYNEQFF.

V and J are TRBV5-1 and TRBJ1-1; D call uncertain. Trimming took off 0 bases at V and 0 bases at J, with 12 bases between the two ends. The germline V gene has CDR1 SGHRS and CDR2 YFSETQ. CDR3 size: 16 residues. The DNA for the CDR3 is TGCGCCAGCAGCTTGGGGTTACAGAACATGAACACTGAAGCTTTCTTT. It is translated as CASSLGLQNMNTEAFF.

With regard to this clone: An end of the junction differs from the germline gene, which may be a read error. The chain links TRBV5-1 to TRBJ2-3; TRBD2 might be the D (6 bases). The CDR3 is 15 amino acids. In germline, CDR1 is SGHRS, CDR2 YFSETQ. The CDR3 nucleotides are TGCGCCAGCAGATTGGACCCTAATGGAGGGGATACGCAGTATTTT. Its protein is CASRLDPNGGDTQYF.

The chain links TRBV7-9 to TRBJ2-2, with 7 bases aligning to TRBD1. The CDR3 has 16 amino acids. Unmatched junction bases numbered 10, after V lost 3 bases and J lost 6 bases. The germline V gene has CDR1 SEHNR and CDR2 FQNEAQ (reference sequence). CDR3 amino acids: CASSLAGTVRPGELFF. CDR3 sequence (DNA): TGTGCCAGCAGCTTGGCAGGGACAGTGAGACCCGGGGAGCTGTTTTTT.

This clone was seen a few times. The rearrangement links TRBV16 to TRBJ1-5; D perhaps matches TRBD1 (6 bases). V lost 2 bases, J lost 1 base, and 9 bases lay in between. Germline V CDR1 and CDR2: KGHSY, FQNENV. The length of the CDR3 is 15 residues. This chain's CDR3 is CASSQQGSSNQPQHF. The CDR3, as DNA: TGTGCCAGCAGCCAACAGGGGTCGAGCAATCAGCCCCAGCATTTT.

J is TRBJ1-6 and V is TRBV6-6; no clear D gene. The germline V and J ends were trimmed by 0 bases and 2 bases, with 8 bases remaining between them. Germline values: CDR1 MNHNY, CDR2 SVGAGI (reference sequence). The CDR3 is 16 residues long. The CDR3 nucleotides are TGTGCCAGCAGTTACTCGAAAACAGCCTATAATTCACCCCTCCACTTT. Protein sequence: CASSYSKTAYNSPLHF.

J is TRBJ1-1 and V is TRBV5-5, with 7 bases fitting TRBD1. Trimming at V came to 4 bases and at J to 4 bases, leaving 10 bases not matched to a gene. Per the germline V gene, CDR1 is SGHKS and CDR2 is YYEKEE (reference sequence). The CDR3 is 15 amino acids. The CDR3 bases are TGTGCCAGCAGCGGCGCGACAGGGCATAGCACTGAAGCTTTCTTT. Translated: CASSGATGHSTEAFF.

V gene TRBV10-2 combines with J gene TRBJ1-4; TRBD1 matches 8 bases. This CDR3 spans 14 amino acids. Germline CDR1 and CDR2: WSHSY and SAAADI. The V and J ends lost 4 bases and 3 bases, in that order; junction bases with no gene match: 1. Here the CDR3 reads CASSGDRSNEKLFF. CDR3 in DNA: TGCGCCAGCAGTGGGGACAGGTCTAATGAAAAACTGTTTTTT.

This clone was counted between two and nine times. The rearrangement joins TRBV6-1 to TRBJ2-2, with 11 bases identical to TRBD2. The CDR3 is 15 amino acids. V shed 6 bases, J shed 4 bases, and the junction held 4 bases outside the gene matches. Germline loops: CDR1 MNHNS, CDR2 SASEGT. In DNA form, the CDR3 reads TGTGCCAGCAGCGTACTAGCGGGAGCCACCGGGGAGCTGTTTTTT. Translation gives CASSVLAGATGELFF.

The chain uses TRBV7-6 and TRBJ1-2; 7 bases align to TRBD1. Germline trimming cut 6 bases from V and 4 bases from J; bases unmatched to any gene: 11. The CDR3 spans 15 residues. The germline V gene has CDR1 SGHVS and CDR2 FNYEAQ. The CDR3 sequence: CASSPRDRLGYGYTF. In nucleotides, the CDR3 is TGTGCCAGCAGTCCCAGGGACAGATTAGGCTATGGCTACACCTTC.

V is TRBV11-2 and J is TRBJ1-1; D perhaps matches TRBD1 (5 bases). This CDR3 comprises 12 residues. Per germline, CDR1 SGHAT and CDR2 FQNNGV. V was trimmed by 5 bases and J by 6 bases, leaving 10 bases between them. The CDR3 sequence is CASSRSTAEAFF. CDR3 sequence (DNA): TGTGCCAGCAGCCGTTCGACAGCTGAAGCTTTCTTT.

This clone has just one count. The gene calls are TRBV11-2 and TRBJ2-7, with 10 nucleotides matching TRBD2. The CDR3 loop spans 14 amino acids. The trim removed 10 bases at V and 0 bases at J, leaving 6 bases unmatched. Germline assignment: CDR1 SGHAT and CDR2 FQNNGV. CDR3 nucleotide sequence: TGTGCCACCCATGGACTAGCGGCCTCCTACGAGCAGTACTTC. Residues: CATHGLAASYEQYF.

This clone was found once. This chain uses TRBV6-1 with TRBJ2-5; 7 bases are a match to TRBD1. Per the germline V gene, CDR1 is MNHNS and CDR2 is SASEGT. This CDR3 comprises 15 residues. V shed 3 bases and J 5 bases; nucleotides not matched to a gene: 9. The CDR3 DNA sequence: TGTGCCAGCAGTGATGTAGGAACAGGGGCTGAGACCCAGTACTTC. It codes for CASSDVGTGAETQYF.

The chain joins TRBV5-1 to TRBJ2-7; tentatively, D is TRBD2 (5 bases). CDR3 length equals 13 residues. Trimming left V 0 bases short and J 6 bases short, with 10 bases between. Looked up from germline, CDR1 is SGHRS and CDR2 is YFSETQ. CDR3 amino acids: CASSLDGVLEQYF. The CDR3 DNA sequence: TGCGCCAGCAGCTTGGACGGGGTCCTCGAGCAGTACTTC.

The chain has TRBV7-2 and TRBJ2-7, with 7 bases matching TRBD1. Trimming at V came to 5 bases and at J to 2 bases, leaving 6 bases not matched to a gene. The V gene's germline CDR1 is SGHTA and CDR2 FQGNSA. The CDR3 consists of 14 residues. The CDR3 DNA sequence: TGTGCCAGCAGCGTGGGACAGCCTGCCTACGAGCAGTACTTC. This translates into CASSVGQPAYEQYF.

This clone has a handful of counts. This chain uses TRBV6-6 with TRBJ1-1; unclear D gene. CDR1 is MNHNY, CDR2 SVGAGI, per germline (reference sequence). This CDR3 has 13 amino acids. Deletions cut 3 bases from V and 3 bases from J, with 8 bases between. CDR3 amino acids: CASSYIRDTEAFF. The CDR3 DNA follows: TGTGCCAGCAGTTATATTCGGGACACTGAAGCTTTCTTT.

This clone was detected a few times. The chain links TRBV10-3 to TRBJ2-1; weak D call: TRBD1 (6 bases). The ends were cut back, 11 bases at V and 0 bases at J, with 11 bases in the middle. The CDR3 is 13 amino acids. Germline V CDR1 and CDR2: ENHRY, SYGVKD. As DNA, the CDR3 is TGTGCCGCCAGGGACATCTCCTACAATGAGCAGTTCTTC. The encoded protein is CAARDISYNEQFF.

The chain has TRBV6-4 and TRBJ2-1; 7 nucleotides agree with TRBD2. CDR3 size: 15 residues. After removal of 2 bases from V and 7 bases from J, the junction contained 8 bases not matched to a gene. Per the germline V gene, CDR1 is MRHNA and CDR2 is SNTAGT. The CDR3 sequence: CASSDEAGAINEQFF. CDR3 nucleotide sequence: TGTGCCAGCAGTGACGAGGCGGGAGCTATAAATGAGCAGTTCTTC.

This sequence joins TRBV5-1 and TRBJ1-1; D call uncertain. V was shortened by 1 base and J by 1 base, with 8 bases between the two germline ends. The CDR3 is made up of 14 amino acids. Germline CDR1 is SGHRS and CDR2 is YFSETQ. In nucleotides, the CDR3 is TGCGCCAGCAGCTTGCGGCCGGGGAACACTGAAGCTTTCTTT. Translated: CASSLRPGNTEAFF.

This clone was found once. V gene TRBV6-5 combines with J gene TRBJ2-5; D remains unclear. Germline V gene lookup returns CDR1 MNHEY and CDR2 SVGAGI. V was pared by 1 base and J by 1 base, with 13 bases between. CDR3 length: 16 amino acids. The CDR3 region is CASSYLSGGTQETQYF. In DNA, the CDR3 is TGTGCCAGCAGTTACTTATCCGGCGGTACCCAAGAGACCCAGTACTTC.

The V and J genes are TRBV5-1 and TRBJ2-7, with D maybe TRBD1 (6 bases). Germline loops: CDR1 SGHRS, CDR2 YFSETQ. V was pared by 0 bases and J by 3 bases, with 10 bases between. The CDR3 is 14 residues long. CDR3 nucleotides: TGCGCCAGCAGCTTGGGCGGACAGTACTACGAGCAGTACTTC. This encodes CASSLGGQYYEQYF.

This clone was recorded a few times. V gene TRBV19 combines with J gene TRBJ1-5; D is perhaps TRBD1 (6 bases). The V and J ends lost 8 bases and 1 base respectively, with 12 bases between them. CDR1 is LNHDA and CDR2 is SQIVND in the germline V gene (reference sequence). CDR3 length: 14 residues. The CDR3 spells CASEVTGSNQPQHF. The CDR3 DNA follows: TGTGCCAGTGAAGTAACAGGGAGCAATCAGCCCCAGCATTTT.